This T cell receptor (beta chain) appears in the sequencing data of a study of T cells in Graves' hyperthyroidism and ophthalmopathy. This clonotype was picked up a small number of times. V shed 3 bases and J shed 3 bases, with 14 bases lying between them. Looked up from germline, CDR1 is SGHRS and CDR2 is YFSETQ. CDR3 size: 15 residues. The investigators amplified TCR beta CDR3 regions from RNA transcripts. RT-PCR in the first round (using the HTBI primer set) targeted the TCR CDR3. MiXCR, run by TCRdb on the multiplex PCR reads, gives a single entry per CDR3 protein. Of about 160,000 distinct CDR3 sequences in the sample, over 8% were seen once.

This receptor was identified in a woman aged 18-29 years with Graves' hyperthyroidism that later progressed to Graves' ophthalmopathy. Sequencing was carried out using blood. This chain connects TRBV5-1 to TRBJ2-3, with D hard to call. The CDR3 coding sequence is TGCGCCAGCAGCTCTCAAAAGGGCAGGACAGATACGCAGTATTTT. Translation: CASSSQKGRTDTQYF.